In its sample, the clone carrying this T cell receptor (beta chain) was seen many times. The antigen remains undetermined. These data come from a study of blood T cells in healthy people across ages. With a J-beta primer mix and a sample-barcoded 5' primer, a second PCR ran 7 to 11 cycles. TCRdb reprocessed the 5' RACE reads with MiXCR, giving one entry per CDR3 protein. The sample includes about 650,000 distinct CDR3 sequences, roughly 30% seen only once; the top ten take 15%. Germline assignment: CDR1 SGHDT and CDR2 YYEEEE. The V and J ends lost 2 bases and 0 bases respectively, with 12 bases between them. The CDR3 length is 17 residues. Study findings and constraints: Per million T cells, TCR beta diversity dropped roughly linearly as age increased. Diversity was higher, and naive CD4+ cells more numerous, in long-lived donors than in aged donors.

Sample: blood. The clonotype was recovered from a woman over 75 in good health. V usage is TRBV5-6 and J usage is TRBJ2-6, with D possibly TRBD1 on 6 matching bases. CDR3 sequence: CASSFTGKFSGANVLTF. The CDR3 DNA reads as TGTGCCAGCAGCTTTACAGGGAAGTTCTCTGGGGCCAACGTCCTGACTTTC.